The 29 T cell receptor beta chains presented below share a single source sample, sequenced in a study of early T cells in non-severe SARS-CoV-2 infection. TCRdb reprocessed the 5' RACE reads via MiXCR and lists one record per CDR3 protein. Among over 25,000 distinct CDR3 sequences listed, approximately 5.2% were seen once. Material for sequencing was whole blood. The receptor source for this set is an adult who was a healthcare worker with PCR-confirmed SARS-CoV-2 infection or an uninfected control (not recorded which).

This clonotype was detected many times. CDR3 region: CASSLEGGNIQYF. The CDR3 nucleotides are TGTGCCAGCAGCTTAGAGGGGGGGAACATTCAGTACTTC. V gene TRBV7-6 combines with J gene TRBJ2-4; maybe TRBD2 (7 bases). The CDR3 has 13 residues. V dropped 1 base and J dropped 7 bases, with 8 bases sitting between them. Per the germline V gene, CDR1 is SGHVS and CDR2 is FNYEAQ.

This clonotype has a count of ten or more. The rearrangement joins TRBV6-6 to TRBJ1-5, with 7 bases identical to TRBD1. The V gene's germline CDR1 is MNHNY and CDR2 SVGAGI (reference sequence). V lost 7 bases and J lost 2; bases outside the gene matches: 2. This CDR3 comprises 13 residues. CDR3 DNA sequence: TGTGCCAGCATTGACAGGGGCAATCAGCCCCAGCATTTT. Amino acids: CASIDRGNQPQHF.

This clonotype has a count of ten or more. The chain employs TRBV20-1 and TRBJ2-1; possibly TRBD2 for D (6 bases). Trimming removed 5 bases from V and 7 bases from J, with 12 bases in between. There are 12 residues in the CDR3. Per the germline V gene, CDR1 is DFQATT and CDR2 is SNEGSKA (reference sequence). CDR3 sequence reads: CSADAGGNEQFF. DNA of the CDR3: TGCAGTGCTGACGCAGGAGGGAATGAGCAGTTCTTC.

This clonotype has a handful of counts. A junction boundary mismatches the germline segment, possibly from a read error. V usage is TRBV7-7 and J usage is TRBJ2-3; 16 bases line up with TRBD2. CDR3 size: 15 residues. The germline CDR1 and CDR2 sequences are SSHAT and FNYEAQ (reference sequence). The CDR3 protein is CASSGTSGGADTQYF. CDR3 in DNA: TGTGCTAGCAGCGGGACTAGCGGGGGGGCAGATACGCAGTATTTT.

At least ten counts were recorded for this clonotype. V usage is TRBV11-2 and J usage is TRBJ2-3; the match to TRBD1 covers 9 bases. The CDR3 is 16 amino acids. Germline trimming cut 5 bases from V and 0 bases from J; bases unmatched to any gene: 6. Germline loops: CDR1 SGHAT, CDR2 FQNNGV. CDR3 sequence: CASSGGTGSSTDTQYF. In DNA, the CDR3 is TGTGCCAGCAGCGGCGGGACAGGGTCCAGCACAGATACGCAGTATTTT.

The J gene is TRBJ1-5, the V gene TRBV6-2 or TRBV6-3, with D possibly being TRBD1 (5 bases). The V end lost 2 bases, the J end lost 6 bases, and 8 bases lay between the germline ends. The CDR3 has 13 amino acids. CDR1 and CDR2 from the germline V gene are MNHEY and SVGEGT. CDR3 sequence (DNA): TGTGCCAGCAGTTACCGGGACGTTCAGCCCCAGCATTTT. It codes for CASSYRDVQPQHF.

In this sample, this clonotype turned up many times. This chain links TRBV20-1 with TRBJ2-7; 7 nucleotides match TRBD1. The CDR3 covers 12 residues. V dropped 4 bases and J dropped 3; count of bases not matched to a gene: 3. The germline V gene encodes CDR1 DFQATT and CDR2 SNEGSKA (reference sequence). The CDR3 DNA sequence: TGCAGTGCTACGGGACAGATCTACGAGCAGTACTTC. Residues: CSATGQIYEQYF.

This clonotype was picked up many times. This chain joins TRBV10-2 and TRBJ2-1, with TRBD2 identical over 8 bases. Per the germline V gene, CDR1 is WSHSY and CDR2 is SAAADI. The CDR3 runs to 13 residues. Germline trimming cut 7 bases from V and 7 bases from J; bases unmatched to any gene: 6. The CDR3 is CASISGGRNEQFF. As DNA, the CDR3 is TGCGCCAGCATAAGCGGGGGACGAAATGAGCAGTTCTTC.

This clonotype occurred many times. The chain has TRBV27 and TRBJ1-4; 10 nucleotides match TRBD1. The V gene end was trimmed by 2 bases and the J gene end by 6 bases; junction bases not matched to a gene: 3. Germline V gene lookup returns CDR1 MNHEY and CDR2 SMNVEV (reference sequence). The CDR3 contains 15 residues. CDR3 sequence: CASSLLGTGDEKLFF. The CDR3 bases are TGTGCCAGCAGTTTACTTGGGACAGGGGATGAAAAACTGTTTTTT.

This clonotype was detected only a few times. The CDR3 sequence is CASSEGRVLRETQYF. In DNA, the CDR3 is TGTGCCAGCAGTGAAGGAAGGGTATTGCGAGAGACCCAGTACTTC. The chain has TRBV2 and TRBJ2-5, with D unresolved. There are 15 residues in the CDR3. Germline V lookup: CDR1 SNHLY, CDR2 FYNNEI. V shed 1 base and J shed 4 bases, with 13 bases lying between them.

This clonotype was recorded at least ten times. The V gene is TRBV6-5, the J gene TRBJ1-2; D gene ambiguous. Germline V lookup: CDR1 MNHEY, CDR2 SVGAGI. The CDR3 runs 15 residues. V was clipped by 0 bases and J by 3 bases, with 11 bases between them. CDR3 region: CASSYSNPGYYGYTF. The CDR3 region has the DNA TGTGCCAGCAGTTACTCGAATCCGGGATACTATGGCTACACCTTC.

This clonotype came up many times. The CDR3: CASSGWQDPLADTQYF. CDR3 DNA: TGTGCCAGTTCGGGGTGGCAGGACCCGTTGGCAGATACGCAGTATTTT. V is TRBV28 and J is TRBJ2-3; tentative D call: TRBD2 (5 bases). V lost 9 bases, J lost 4 bases, and 23 bases lay in between. Looked up from germline, CDR1 is MDHEN and CDR2 is SYDVKM. The CDR3 loop spans 16 amino acids.

This clonotype was seen ten or more times. The chain combines TRBV2 with TRBJ2-1, with TRBD2 identical over 8 bases. Germline lookup yields CDR1 SNHLY and CDR2 FYNNEI. Germline trimming cut 6 bases from V and 4 bases from J; bases unmatched to any gene: 11. The CDR3 consists of 16 residues. This CDR3 reads CASSSSPGGGYNEQFF. In DNA, the CDR3 is TGTGCCAGCAGCAGCTCCCCGGGGGGGGGTTACAATGAGCAGTTCTTC. The entire variable domain, with the rest obtained from reference TRBV2 and TRBJ2-1, is as follows: EPEVTQTPSHQVTQMGQEVILRCVPISNHLYFYWYRQILGQKVEFLVSFYNNEISEKSEIFDDQFSVERPDGSNFTLKIRSTKLEDSAMYFCASSSSPGGGYNEQFFGPGTRLTVL.

The rearrangement joins TRBV5-1 to TRBJ1-5, with D hard to call. V lost 0 bases and J 7 bases, leaving 11 bases between the germline ends. Germline values: CDR1 SGHRS, CDR2 YFSETQ. The CDR3 covers 14 residues. Here the CDR3 reads CASSLEAEGQPQHF. In DNA form, the CDR3 reads TGCGCCAGCAGCTTGGAGGCTGAGGGCCAGCCCCAGCATTTT. The full variable domain, its missing parts supplied by reference TRBV5-1 and TRBJ1-5, is KAGVTQTPRYLIKTRGQQVTLSCSPISGHRSVSWYQQTPGQGLQFLFEYFSETQRNKGNFPGRFSGRQFSNSRSEMNVSTLELGDSALYLCASSLEAEGQPQHFGDGTRLSIL.

This clonotype was counted between two and nine times. The chain couples TRBV4-1 to TRBJ2-1; D is possibly TRBD2 (6 bases). Germline-derived CDR1 and CDR2 are MGHRA and YSYEKL. The length of the CDR3 is 15 residues. Between the trimmed V and J ends, which lost 4 bases and 3 bases, there was a span of 13 bases. This CDR3 reads CASSLTGTLYNEQFF. CDR3 sequence (DNA): TGCGCCAGCAGCCTGACCGGGACTCTCTACAATGAGCAGTTCTTC.

This clonotype was observed many times. The chain links TRBV12-3 or TRBV12-4 to TRBJ2-1; TRBD1 agrees at 8 bases. This CDR3 is 15 amino acids long. Trimming cost V 5 bases and J 2 bases; bases outside gene matches: 5. CDR3 sequence reads: CASSPGTGTYNEQFF. The CDR3 DNA follows: TGTGCCAGCAGTCCAGGGACAGGAACCTACAATGAGCAGTTCTTC.

In its sample, this clonotype was seen many times. The rearrangement uses TRBV9 and TRBJ2-2, with a weak D call TRBD2 (5 bases). CDR1 and CDR2 (germline): SGDLS, YYNGEE. This CDR3 has 14 residues. Trimming removed 2 bases at V and 7 bases at J, with 12 bases between. CDR3 nucleotide sequence: TGTGCCAGCAGCGTCTTAGAGGGTAACGGGGAGCTGTTTTTT. It encodes CASSVLEGNGELFF.

This clonotype showed up just a few times. The DNA is left out, because the CDR3 cannot be placed on it with certainty; the CDR3 is given as TCRdb lists it. The CDR3 reads CISVPEASPLSAGPYNEQFF. The chain employs TRBV7-5 and TRBJ2-1; TRBD2 is taken as the D call from the table, unchecked against the DNA. TRBV7-5 counts as a pseudogene. 20 amino acids form the CDR3, both terminal residues included.

This clonotype has more than one count but fewer than ten. As DNA, the CDR3 is TGCGCCAGCACCATATATGACTGGGGCGGGGAGCTGTTTTTT. This encodes CASTIYDWGGELFF. The chain carries TRBV5-1 and TRBJ2-2; unclear D gene. The CDR3 sequence is 14 residues long. V lost 6 bases to trimming and J lost 7 bases, with 16 bases between them. The V gene's germline CDR1 is SGHRS and CDR2 YFSETQ.

This clonotype was picked up many times. The V call is TRBV4-1, the J call TRBJ2-5; TRBD2 matches at 14 bases. The trim removed 4 bases at V and 2 bases at J, leaving 9 bases unmatched. This CDR3 has 18 residues. Germline V gives CDR1 MGHRA, CDR2 YSYEKL. The CDR3 protein is CASSLRLAGGPGQETQYF. Written as DNA, the CDR3 is TGCGCCAGCAGCCTCCGACTAGCGGGGGGGCCGGGGCAAGAGACCCAGTACTTC.

This clonotype was observed many times. This chain uses TRBV29-1 with TRBJ2-1; D unclear. Trimming shortened V by 3 bases and J by 2 bases, and 11 bases separated the two germline ends. The CDR3 runs 14 residues. The germline V gene encodes CDR1 SQVTM and CDR2 ANQGSEA. As DNA, the CDR3 is TGCAGCGTTGACTGGCAGGCCACCTACAATGAGCAGTTCTTC. Its translation is CSVDWQATYNEQFF.

In its sample, this clonotype was seen many times. V gene TRBV6-1 combines with J gene TRBJ2-6; a weak D match, TRBD1 (6 bases). CDR1 and CDR2 (germline): MNHNS, SASEGT. The CDR3 length is 17 residues. V was trimmed by 6 bases and J by 0 bases, leaving 15 bases between them. The CDR3 DNA is TGTGCCAGCAGGTTAGGGACATTTAGCTCTGGGGCCAACGTCCTGACTTTC. It translates to CASRLGTFSSGANVLTF.

This clonotype has at least ten counts. The J gene is TRBJ2-7, the V gene TRBV6-6, with 7 bases fitting TRBD1. Germline V lookup: CDR1 MNHNY, CDR2 SVGAGI (reference sequence). The CDR3 has 14 residues. Trimming removed 6 bases from V and 7 bases from J; junction bases left unmatched: 12. Here the CDR3 reads CASSERTGEREQYF. The DNA of the CDR3 is TGTGCCAGCAGCGAGCGGACAGGAGAAAGGGAGCAGTACTTC.

This clonotype was detected ten times or more. The chain recombines TRBV5-1 with TRBJ2-7; D ambiguous. Trimming removed 3 bases from V and 2 bases from J, with 9 bases in between. The CDR3 spans 13 residues. Per germline, CDR1 SGHRS and CDR2 YFSETQ. The CDR3 loop is CASSSYGAYEQYF. CDR3 DNA: TGCGCCAGCAGCTCATATGGGGCCTACGAGCAGTACTTC.

The sample holds many counts of this clonotype. The V call is TRBV6-5, the J call TRBJ1-5; D is ambiguous. The ends were cut back, 5 bases at V and 7 bases at J, with 18 bases in the middle. Looked up from germline, CDR1 is MNHEY and CDR2 is SVGAGI. This CDR3 region has 15 residues. CDR3 residues: CASSTRYTSGQPQHF. The CDR3 nucleotides are TGTGCCAGCAGTACCCGATACACCTCGGGACAGCCCCAGCATTTT.

This clonotype was counted many times. The chain combines TRBV6-2 or TRBV6-3 with TRBJ2-3; D unclear. This CDR3 is built from 12 residues. Looked up from germline, CDR1 is MNHEY and CDR2 is SVGEGT. Trimming cost V 7 bases and J 6 bases, with 11 bases left between them. The chain's CDR3 is CASNYPVDTQYF. CDR3 DNA: TGTGCCAGCAACTACCCCGTGGATACGCAGTATTTT.

In its sample, this clonotype was seen many times. The rearrangement joins TRBV19 to TRBJ1-5; D is unclear. Germline V gives CDR1 LNHDA, CDR2 SQIVND (reference sequence). The CDR3 consists of 13 residues. With 7 bases removed from V and 2 bases from J, the gap between germline ends came to 9 bases. CDR3 nucleotides: TGTGCCAGTATGGACGAGGGCAATCAGCCCCAGCATTTT. Amino acid sequence: CASMDEGNQPQHF. Combining the CDR3 with reference TRBV19 and TRBJ1-5 gives the whole variable domain DGGITQSPKYLFRKEGQNVTLSCEQNLNHDAMYWYRQDPGQGLRLIYYSQIVNDFQKGDIAEGYSVSREKKESFPLTVTSAQKNPTAFYLCASMDEGNQPQHFGDGTRLSIL.

This clonotype was counted many times. This chain links TRBV7-8 with TRBJ2-3; weak D call: TRBD2 (6 bases). Germline CDR1 reads SGHVS; CDR2 reads FQNEAQ. The CDR3 is 14 residues long. V lost 5 bases to trimming and J lost 2 bases, with 11 bases between them. The CDR3 region is CASSPRDSTDTQYF. CDR3 bases: TGTGCCAGCAGCCCTCGGGACTCCACAGATACGCAGTATTTT. Variable domain in full (rest from reference TRBV7-8 and TRBJ2-3): GAGVSQSPRYKVAKRGQDVALRCDPISGHVSLFWYQQALGQGPEFLTYFQNEAQLDKSGLPSDRFFAERPEGSVSTLKIQRTQQEDSAVYLCASSPRDSTDTQYFGPGTRLTVL.

Many counts were recorded for this clonotype. The CDR3 DNA follows: TGCAGTGCTAGAGGAGTTCGAGGGAACCAAGAGACCCAGTACTTC. This sequence encodes CSARGVRGNQETQYF. The chain joins TRBV20-1 to TRBJ2-5; weak D call: TRBD2 (5 bases). Germline V gene lookup returns CDR1 DFQATT and CDR2 SNEGSKA (reference sequence). CDR3 length equals 15 residues. V was cut by 1 base and J by 0 bases, with 12 bases left in between.